Listed below are T cell receptor beta chains from one sample, sequenced in a study of T cells in Graves' hyperthyroidism and ophthalmopathy. A single record per CDR3 protein comes from TCRdb applying MiXCR to the multiplex PCR reads. Counted here are approximately 430,000 distinct CDR3 sequences, approximately 14% occurring once; the ten biggest clones make up over 10%. Sequencing was done on a sample of blood. Receptors were obtained from a man aged 18 to 30 with Graves' ophthalmopathy. Each CDR3 is given with its conserved first and last residue. The D gene is left open where the match is weak. Clone size appears in some rows only: once, few, many, or a class for an expanded clone.

CDR3 DNA: TGTGCCAGTAGTTACGGACAGGGGGCGTATGGCTACACCTTC; CDR3 protein: CASSYGQGAYGYTF; J gene: TRBJ1-2; V gene: TRBV19; D gene: TRBD1; clone size: NA
CDR3 DNA: TGTGCCAGCAGCCGGGACTACAATCAGCCCCAGCATTTT; CDR3 protein: CASSRDYNQPQHF; J gene: TRBJ1-5; V gene: TRBV3-1; D gene: NA; clone size: many
CDR3 DNA: TGTGCCAGCAGCTCAGATGGACAGGGCTATGGCTACACCTTC; CDR3 protein: CASSSDGQGYGYTF; J gene: TRBJ1-2; V gene: TRBV13; D gene: TRBD1; clone size: NA
CDR3 DNA: TGTGCCAGCAGGGGGGGTCTCTATGAGCAGTTCTTC; CDR3 protein: CASRGGLYEQFF; J gene: TRBJ2-1; V gene: TRBV13; D gene: NA; clone size: many
CDR3 DNA: TGTGCCAGCAGTGAGTGGGCTAGCGGCCTCTACGAGCAGTACTTC; CDR3 protein: CASSEWASGLYEQYF; J gene: TRBJ2-7; V gene: TRBV6-1; D gene: TRBD2; clone size: many
CDR3 DNA: TGTGCCAGCAGTTTTAACGAGCTGAATACTGATACGCAGTATTTT; CDR3 protein: CASSFNELNTDTQYF; J gene: TRBJ2-3; V gene: TRBV12-3/TRBV12-4; D gene: NA; clone size: many
CDR3 DNA: TGTGCCAGCAGCCCTGGGACTAGCGGGACTACAGATACGCAGTATTTT; CDR3 protein: CASSPGTSGTTDTQYF; J gene: TRBJ2-3; V gene: TRBV3-1; D gene: TRBD2; clone size: many
CDR3 DNA: TGTGCCAGCAGTGTTCTACCGGGTGAAGGCTACACCTTC; CDR3 protein: CASSVLPGEGYTF; J gene: TRBJ1-2; V gene: TRBV6-1; D gene: NA; clone size: few
CDR3 DNA: TGTGCCAGCAGATCAGGACTAGCGGAGTACAATGAGCAGTTCTTC; CDR3 protein: CASRSGLAEYNEQFF; J gene: TRBJ2-1; V gene: TRBV6-1; D gene: TRBD2; clone size: many
CDR3 DNA: TGTGCCAGCAACCCATACTCGGGGGCAGGAGGGGCCAACGTCCTGACTTTC; CDR3 protein: CASNPYSGAGGANVLTF; J gene: TRBJ2-6; V gene: TRBV6-1; D gene: NA; clone size: few
CDR3 DNA: TGTGCCAGCAGATCCGGGACAGGGGGCTTCGGGTATAATTCACCCCTCCACTTT; CDR3 protein: CASRSGTGGFGYNSPLHF; J gene: TRBJ1-6; V gene: TRBV6-1; D gene: TRBD1; clone size: many
CDR3 DNA: TGTGCCAGCAGCCCAGGACTAGCGGGGGGGTACAATGAGCAGTTCTTC; CDR3 protein: CASSPGLAGGYNEQFF; J gene: TRBJ2-1; V gene: TRBV11-2; D gene: TRBD2; clone size: many
CDR3 DNA: TGTGCCGTCTTCAGGGGGCAGGGGGATACGCAGTATTTT; CDR3 protein: CAVFRGQGDTQYF; J gene: TRBJ2-3; V gene: TRBV10-3; D gene: TRBD1; clone size: many
CDR3 DNA: TGTGCCAACCTGGACGGGAACACTGAAGCTTTCTTT; CDR3 protein: CANLDGNTEAFF; J gene: TRBJ1-1; V gene: TRBV18; D gene: NA; clone size: few
CDR3 DNA: TGTGCCAGCAGTGAGGGCGGGAGGCGAGAGACCCAGTACTTC; CDR3 protein: CASSEGGRRETQYF; J gene: TRBJ2-5; V gene: TRBV6-1; D gene: TRBD2; clone size: many
CDR3 DNA: TGTGCCAGCAGCCAGAATTCCTACAATGAGCAGTTCTTC; CDR3 protein: CASSQNSYNEQFF; J gene: TRBJ2-1; V gene: TRBV14; D gene: NA; clone size: many
CDR3 DNA: TGTGCCAGCAGTTCCCGGACAGGGGTCACTGAAGCTTTCTTT; CDR3 protein: CASSSRTGVTEAFF; J gene: TRBJ1-1; V gene: TRBV12-3/TRBV12-4; D gene: TRBD1; clone size: NA
CDR3 DNA: TGTGCCAGCAGTGGCCTCACAGGGAGTCCCTCCTACAATGAGCAGTTCTTC; CDR3 protein: CASSGLTGSPSYNEQFF; J gene: TRBJ2-1; V gene: TRBV6-4; D gene: NA; clone size: NA
CDR3 DNA: TGCGCCAGCAGCGGCCATTACAATGAGCAGTTCTTC; CDR3 protein: CASSGHYNEQFF; J gene: TRBJ2-1; V gene: TRBV4-1; D gene: NA; clone size: NA
CDR3 DNA: TGTGCCAGCAGTTCCCCCGGAGAGGCCCAAGAGACCCAGTACTTC; CDR3 protein: CASSSPGEAQETQYF; J gene: TRBJ2-5; V gene: TRBV7-3; D gene: NA; clone size: many
CDR3 DNA: TGCGCCAGCAGCCAAGCAGCGGGGGGCCATCGGGTCCAGTACTTC; CDR3 protein: CASSQAAGGHRVQYF; J gene: TRBJ2-5; V gene: TRBV4-1; D gene: TRBD2; clone size: NA
CDR3 DNA: TGTGCCAGCAGACTTACCCGGGACAGCCTTGGTTACACCATATATTTT; CDR3 protein: CASRLTRDSLGYTIYF; J gene: TRBJ1-3; V gene: TRBV6-1; D gene: TRBD1; clone size: many
CDR3 DNA: TGTGCCAGCAGTTACTCCCTATGGTTTGCTAGCGGGGGGCCCACAGATACGCAGTATTTT; CDR3 protein: CASSYSLWFASGGPTDTQYF; J gene: TRBJ2-3; V gene: TRBV6-5; D gene: TRBD2; clone size: many
CDR3 DNA: TGTGCCAGCAGCCGGGGGACTAGCGGTGGGTGGGAGACCCAGTACTTC; CDR3 protein: CASSRGTSGGWETQYF; J gene: TRBJ2-5; V gene: TRBV7-2; D gene: TRBD2; clone size: many
CDR3 DNA: TGTGCCAGCAGCCGCGGAGGAACTGGCGCTGGGGGTGAGCAGTTCTTC; CDR3 protein: CASSRGGTGAGGEQFF; J gene: TRBJ2-1; V gene: TRBV7-2; D gene: NA; clone size: many
CDR3 DNA: TGTGCCGGGGGGCCTACAGGGTACACTGAAGCTTTCTTT; CDR3 protein: CAGGPTGYTEAFF; J gene: TRBJ1-1; V gene: TRBV30; D gene: NA; clone size: NA
CDR3 DNA: TGTGCCAGCAGCGAAAGCGGACCGTTCTACAATGAGCAGTTCTTC; CDR3 protein: CASSESGPFYNEQFF; J gene: TRBJ2-1; V gene: TRBV7-9; D gene: NA; clone size: many
CDR3 DNA: TGCGCCAGCAGCCAAGCGCAGGGCTTCTCCTACGAGCAGTACTTC; CDR3 protein: CASSQAQGFSYEQYF; J gene: TRBJ2-7; V gene: TRBV4-1; D gene: NA; clone size: many
CDR3 DNA: TGTGCCAGCATGCAAGGGAACACTGAAGCTTTCTTT; CDR3 protein: CASMQGNTEAFF; J gene: TRBJ1-1; V gene: TRBV27; D gene: NA; clone size: many
CDR3 DNA: TGTGCCGTGGTGAGCGCCGGGGAGCTGTTTTTT; CDR3 protein: CAVVSAGELFF; J gene: TRBJ2-2; V gene: TRBV25-1; D gene: NA; clone size: NA
CDR3 DNA: TGTGCCACCAGCACGGACGGAAGCTCCTACGAGCAGTACTTC; CDR3 protein: CATSTDGSSYEQYF; J gene: TRBJ2-7; V gene: TRBV15; D gene: NA; clone size: few
CDR3 DNA: TGCGCCAGCAACGGGGGGGACACTGAAGCTTTCTTT; CDR3 protein: CASNGGDTEAFF; J gene: TRBJ1-1; V gene: TRBV10-2; D gene: NA; clone size: NA
CDR3 DNA: TGTGCCAGCAACTTACAGGGTCACCCCAGCTCCTACGAGCAGTACTTC; CDR3 protein: CASNLQGHPSSYEQYF; J gene: TRBJ2-7; V gene: TRBV7-8; D gene: NA; clone size: many
CDR3 DNA: TGTGCCAGGACAGGGGGCCGGGTGAACACTGAAGCTTTCTTT; CDR3 protein: CARTGGRVNTEAFF; J gene: TRBJ1-1; V gene: TRBV2; D gene: TRBD1; clone size: many
CDR3 DNA: TGTGCCAGCACCCCCAGGCGGGGGCGGGGGGATGAGCAGTTCTTC; CDR3 protein: CASTPRRGRGDEQFF; J gene: TRBJ2-1; V gene: TRBV7-2; D gene: TRBD2; clone size: many
CDR3 DNA: TGTGCCAGCAATTCGCCAGGGAATGAGCAGTTCTTC; CDR3 protein: CASNSPGNEQFF; J gene: TRBJ2-1; V gene: TRBV11-3; D gene: NA; clone size: many